What follows is one TCR beta chain and its context. Its target is unknown. TCRdb independently ran MiXCR on the 5' RACE reads; one entry per CDR3 protein. The sample shows just under 600,000 distinct CDR3 sequences, 13% of them seen only once. The entry originates in a study of T cells after yellow fever vaccination. General study findings and limits: By day 5 rather than day 15, the secondary response had peaked, though it was weaker. From the bulk population, abundant clonotypes could contaminate and appear within FACS-sorted repertoires.

The ends were cut back, 4 bases at V and 7 bases at J, with 13 bases in the middle. The CDR3 is 14 residues long. The chain recombines TRBV12-3 or TRBV12-4 with TRBJ2-2; weak D call: TRBD1 (6 bases). The TCR originated in a man aged 30 to 45 who received the YFV17D yellow fever vaccine. Sequencing was performed on PBMCs, taken on the day of the yellow fever booster vaccination. CDR3: CASSSPRTVGELFF. The CDR3 DNA sequence: TGTGCCAGCAGTTCCCCCAGGACAGTCGGGGAGCTGTTTTTT.